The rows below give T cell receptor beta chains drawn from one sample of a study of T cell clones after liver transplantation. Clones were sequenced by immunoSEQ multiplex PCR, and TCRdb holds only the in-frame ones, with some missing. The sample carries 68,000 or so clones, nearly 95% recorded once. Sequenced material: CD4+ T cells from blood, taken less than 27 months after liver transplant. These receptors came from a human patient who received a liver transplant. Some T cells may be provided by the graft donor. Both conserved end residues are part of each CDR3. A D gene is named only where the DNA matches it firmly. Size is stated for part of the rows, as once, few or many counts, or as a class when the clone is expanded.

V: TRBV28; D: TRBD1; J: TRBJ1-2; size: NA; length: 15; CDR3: CASSFGTGNTYGYTF
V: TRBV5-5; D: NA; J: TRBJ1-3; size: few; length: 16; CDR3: CASSPRDTYSGNTIYF
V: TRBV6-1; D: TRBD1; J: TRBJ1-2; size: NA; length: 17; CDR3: CASSAVPTGGRYYGYTF
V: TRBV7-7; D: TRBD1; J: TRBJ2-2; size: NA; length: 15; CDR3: CASSRDRVDTGELFF
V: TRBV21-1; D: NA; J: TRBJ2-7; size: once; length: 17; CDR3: CASSKGVAGALTYEQYF
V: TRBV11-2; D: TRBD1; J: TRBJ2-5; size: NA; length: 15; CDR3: CASSYDRGQGETQYF
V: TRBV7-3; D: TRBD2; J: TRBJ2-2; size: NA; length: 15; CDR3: CASAAGSGMAGELFF
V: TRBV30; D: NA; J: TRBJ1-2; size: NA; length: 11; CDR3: CAWSGGFGYTF
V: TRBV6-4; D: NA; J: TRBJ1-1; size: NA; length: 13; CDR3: CASSSQAGTEAFF
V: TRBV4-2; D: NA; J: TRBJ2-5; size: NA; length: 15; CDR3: CASSQESGGSETQYF
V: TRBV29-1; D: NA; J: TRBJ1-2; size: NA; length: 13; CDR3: CSGTPTTNRDYTF
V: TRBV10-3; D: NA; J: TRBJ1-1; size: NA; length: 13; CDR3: CAISGVDSGEAFF
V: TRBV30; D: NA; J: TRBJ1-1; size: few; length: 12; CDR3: CAWDAGNTEAFF
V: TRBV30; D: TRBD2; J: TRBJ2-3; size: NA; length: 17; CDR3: CAWSVGLAGLGTDTQYF
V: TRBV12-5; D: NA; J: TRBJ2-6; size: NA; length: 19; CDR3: CASGLAGGGLSSGANVLTF
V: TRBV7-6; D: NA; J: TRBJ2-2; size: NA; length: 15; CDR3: CASARYGGNTGELFF
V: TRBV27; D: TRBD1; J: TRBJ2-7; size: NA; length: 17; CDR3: CASSSHGQGSYSYEQYF
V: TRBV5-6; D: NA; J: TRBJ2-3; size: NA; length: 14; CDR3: CDSALRGRTDTQYF
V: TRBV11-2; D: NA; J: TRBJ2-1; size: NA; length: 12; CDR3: CASSLERSEQFF
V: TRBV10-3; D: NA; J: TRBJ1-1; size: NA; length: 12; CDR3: CATWEGVTEAFF
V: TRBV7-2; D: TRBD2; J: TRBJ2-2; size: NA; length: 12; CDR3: CASRRGTGELFF
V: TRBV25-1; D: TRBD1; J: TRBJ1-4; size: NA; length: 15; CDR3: CASSDARQGDEKLFF
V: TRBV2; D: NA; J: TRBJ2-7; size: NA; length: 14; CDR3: CASSEGRDPYEQYF
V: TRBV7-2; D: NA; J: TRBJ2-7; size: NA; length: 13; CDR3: CASSPSPIYEQYF
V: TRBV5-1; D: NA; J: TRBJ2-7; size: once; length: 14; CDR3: CASSLQPPTFEQYF
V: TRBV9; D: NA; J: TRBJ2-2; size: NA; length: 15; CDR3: CASSVVQTNTGELFF
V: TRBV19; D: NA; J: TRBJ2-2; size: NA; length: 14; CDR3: CASSRRMNTGELFF
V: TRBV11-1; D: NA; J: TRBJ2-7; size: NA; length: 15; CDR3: CASSFGGVRIHEQYF
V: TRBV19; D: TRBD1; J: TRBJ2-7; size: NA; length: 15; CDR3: CASSIGGTAAREQYF
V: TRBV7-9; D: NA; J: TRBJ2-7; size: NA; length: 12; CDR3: CASSLAAGEQYF
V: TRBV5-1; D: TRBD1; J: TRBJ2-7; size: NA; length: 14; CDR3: CASSTTGPAYEQYF
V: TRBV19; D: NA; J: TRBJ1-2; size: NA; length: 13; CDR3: CASRTEINYGYTF
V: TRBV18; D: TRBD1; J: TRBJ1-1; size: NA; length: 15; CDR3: CASSPGDRLNTEAFF
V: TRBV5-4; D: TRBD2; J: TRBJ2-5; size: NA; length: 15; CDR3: CASSPGVAGGETQYF
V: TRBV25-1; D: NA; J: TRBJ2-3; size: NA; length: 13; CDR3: CASSEYRRDTQYF
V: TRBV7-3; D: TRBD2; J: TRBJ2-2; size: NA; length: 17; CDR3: CASSRSLASGDTGELFF
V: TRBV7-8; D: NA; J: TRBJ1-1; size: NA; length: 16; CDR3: CASSSRVDMKNTEAFF
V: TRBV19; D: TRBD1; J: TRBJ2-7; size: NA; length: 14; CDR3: CASSIDIQGYEQYF
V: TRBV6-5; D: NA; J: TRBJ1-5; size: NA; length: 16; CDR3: CASSSLRPTGNQPQHF
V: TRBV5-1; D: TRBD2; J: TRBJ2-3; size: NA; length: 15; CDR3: CASSSSGTRLDTQYF
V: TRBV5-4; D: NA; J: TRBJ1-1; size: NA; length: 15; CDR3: CASSQRWAGNTEAFF
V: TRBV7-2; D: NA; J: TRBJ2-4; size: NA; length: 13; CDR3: CASSSNTGNIQYF
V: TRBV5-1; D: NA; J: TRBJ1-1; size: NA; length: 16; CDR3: CASSLIPGTPNTEAFF
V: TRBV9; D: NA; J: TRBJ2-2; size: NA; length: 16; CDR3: CASSVTPKANTGELFF
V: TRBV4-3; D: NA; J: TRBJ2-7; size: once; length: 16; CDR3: CASSPSGTHWAYEQYF
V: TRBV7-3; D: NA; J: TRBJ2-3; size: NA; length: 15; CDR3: CASSLNPPAADTQYF
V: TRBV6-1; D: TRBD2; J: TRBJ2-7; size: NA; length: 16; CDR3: CASSAGLAPSSYEQYF
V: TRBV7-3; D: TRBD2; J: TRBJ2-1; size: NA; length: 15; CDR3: CASSWTSGSYNEQFF
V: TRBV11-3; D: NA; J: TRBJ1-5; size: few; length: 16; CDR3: CASSLRRLLRNQPQHF
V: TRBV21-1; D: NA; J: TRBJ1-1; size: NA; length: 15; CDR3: CASSKAGTENTEAFF
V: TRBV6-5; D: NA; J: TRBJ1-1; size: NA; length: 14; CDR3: CASSAPGRHTEAFF
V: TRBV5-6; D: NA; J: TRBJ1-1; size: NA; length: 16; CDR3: CASSSRGGYSGTEAFF
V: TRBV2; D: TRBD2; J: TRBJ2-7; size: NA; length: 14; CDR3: CASSAGTSGYEQYF
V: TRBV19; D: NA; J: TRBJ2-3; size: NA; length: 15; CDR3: CASSIGNSRVDTQYF
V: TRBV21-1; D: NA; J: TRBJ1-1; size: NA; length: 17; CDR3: CASSCHRGQFWNTEAFF
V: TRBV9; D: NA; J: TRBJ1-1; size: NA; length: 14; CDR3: CASSVVAVSTEAFF